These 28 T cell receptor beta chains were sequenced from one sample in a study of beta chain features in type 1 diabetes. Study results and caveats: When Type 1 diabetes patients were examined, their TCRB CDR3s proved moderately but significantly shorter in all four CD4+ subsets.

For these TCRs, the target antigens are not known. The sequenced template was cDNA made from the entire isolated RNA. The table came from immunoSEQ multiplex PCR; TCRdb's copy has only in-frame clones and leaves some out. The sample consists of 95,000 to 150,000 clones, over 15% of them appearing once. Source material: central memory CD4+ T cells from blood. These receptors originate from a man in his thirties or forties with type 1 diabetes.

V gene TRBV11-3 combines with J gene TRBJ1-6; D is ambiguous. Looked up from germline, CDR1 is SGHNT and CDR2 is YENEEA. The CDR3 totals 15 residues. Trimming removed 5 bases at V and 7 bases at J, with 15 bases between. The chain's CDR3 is CASSPSARVNSPLHF. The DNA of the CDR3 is TGTGCCAGCAGCCCATCCGCCAGAGTCAATTCACCCCTCCACTTT.

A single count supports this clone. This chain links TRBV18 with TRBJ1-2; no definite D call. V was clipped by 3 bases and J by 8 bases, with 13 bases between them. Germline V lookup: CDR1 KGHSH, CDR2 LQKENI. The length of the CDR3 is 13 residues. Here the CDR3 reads CASSPDGPLGYTF. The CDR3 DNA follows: TGTGCCAGCTCACCCGACGGACCCCTCGGCTACACCTTC.

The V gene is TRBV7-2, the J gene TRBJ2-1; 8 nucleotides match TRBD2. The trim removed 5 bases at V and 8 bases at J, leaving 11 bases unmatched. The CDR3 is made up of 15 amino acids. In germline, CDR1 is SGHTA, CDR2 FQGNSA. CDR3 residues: CASSPGTRRGDEQFF. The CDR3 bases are TGTGCCAGCAGCCCCGGGACTAGAAGAGGGGATGAGCAGTTCTTC.

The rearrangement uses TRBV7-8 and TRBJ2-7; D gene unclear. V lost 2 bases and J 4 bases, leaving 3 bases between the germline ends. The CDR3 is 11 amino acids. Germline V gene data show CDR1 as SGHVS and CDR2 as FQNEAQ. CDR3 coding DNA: TGTGCCAGCAGCTTAATGTACGAGCAGTACTTC. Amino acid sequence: CASSLMYEQYF.

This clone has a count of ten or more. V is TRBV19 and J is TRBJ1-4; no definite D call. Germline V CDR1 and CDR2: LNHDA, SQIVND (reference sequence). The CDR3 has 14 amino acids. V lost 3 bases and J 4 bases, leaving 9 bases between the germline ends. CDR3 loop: CASSIIGLNEKLFF. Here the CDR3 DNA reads TGTGCCAGTAGTATTATAGGGCTTAATGAAAAACTGTTTTTT.

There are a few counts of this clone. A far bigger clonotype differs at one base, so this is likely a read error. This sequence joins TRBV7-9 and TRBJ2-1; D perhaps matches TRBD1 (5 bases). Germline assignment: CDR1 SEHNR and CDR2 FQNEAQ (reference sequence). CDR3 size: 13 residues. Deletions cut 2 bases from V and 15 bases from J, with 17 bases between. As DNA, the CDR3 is TGTGCCAGCAGCTTAATTGGGGCCAGGTCCCGGTTCTTC. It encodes CASSLIGARSRFF.

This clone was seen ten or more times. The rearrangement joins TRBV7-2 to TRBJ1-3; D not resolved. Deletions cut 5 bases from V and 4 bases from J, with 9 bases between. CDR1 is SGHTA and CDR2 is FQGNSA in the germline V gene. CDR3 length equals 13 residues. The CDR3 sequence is CASSPTGGNTIYF. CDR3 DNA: TGTGCCAGCAGCCCCACTGGAGGAAACACCATATATTTT.

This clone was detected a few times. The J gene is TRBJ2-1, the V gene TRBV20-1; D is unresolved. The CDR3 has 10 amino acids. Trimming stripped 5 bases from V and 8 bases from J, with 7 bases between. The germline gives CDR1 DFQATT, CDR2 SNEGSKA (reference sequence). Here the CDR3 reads CSAYGDEQFF. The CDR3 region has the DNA TGCAGTGCTTATGGGGATGAGCAGTTCTTC.

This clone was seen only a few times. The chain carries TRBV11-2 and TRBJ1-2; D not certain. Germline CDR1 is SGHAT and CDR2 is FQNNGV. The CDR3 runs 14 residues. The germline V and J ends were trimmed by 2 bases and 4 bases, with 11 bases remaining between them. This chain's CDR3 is CASSLSQAIYGYTF. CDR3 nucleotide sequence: TGTGCCAGCAGCTTATCCCAGGCGATCTATGGCTACACCTTC.

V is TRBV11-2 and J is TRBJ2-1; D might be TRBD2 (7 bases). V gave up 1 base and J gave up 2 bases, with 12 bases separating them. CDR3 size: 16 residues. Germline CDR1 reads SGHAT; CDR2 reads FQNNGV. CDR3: CASSLVWGGTYNEQFF. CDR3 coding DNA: TGTGCCAGCAGCTTAGTCTGGGGGGGCACCTACAATGAGCAGTTCTTC.

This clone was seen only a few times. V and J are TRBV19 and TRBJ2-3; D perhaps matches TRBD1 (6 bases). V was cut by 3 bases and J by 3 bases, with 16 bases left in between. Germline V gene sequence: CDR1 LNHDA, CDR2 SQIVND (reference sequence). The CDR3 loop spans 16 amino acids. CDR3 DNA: TGTGCCAGTAGTATCCTGGGGACAATGGTTACAGATACGCAGTATTTT. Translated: CASSILGTMVTDTQYF.

The CDR3 nucleotides read TGTGCCAGCAGCCAACGCCAGGGGCGGGCCAATGAGCAGTTCTTC. Translated: CASSQRQGRANEQFF. This chain connects TRBV7-2 to TRBJ2-1, with a tentative D call TRBD1 (6 bases). Trimming took off 5 bases at V and 6 bases at J, with 17 bases between the two ends. The germline V gene has CDR1 SGHTA and CDR2 FQGNSA. This CDR3 has 15 residues.

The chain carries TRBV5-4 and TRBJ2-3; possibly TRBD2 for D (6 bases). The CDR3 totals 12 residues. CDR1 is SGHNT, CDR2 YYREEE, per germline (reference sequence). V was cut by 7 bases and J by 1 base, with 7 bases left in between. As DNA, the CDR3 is TGTGCCAGCGGCGGGGGCACAGATACGCAGTATTTT. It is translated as CASGGGTDTQYF.

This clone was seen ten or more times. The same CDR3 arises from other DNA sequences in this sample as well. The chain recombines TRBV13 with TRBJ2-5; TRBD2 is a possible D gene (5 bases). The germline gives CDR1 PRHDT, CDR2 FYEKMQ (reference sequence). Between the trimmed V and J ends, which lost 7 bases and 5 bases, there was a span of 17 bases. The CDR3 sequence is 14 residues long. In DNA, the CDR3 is TGTGCCAGCACCCGAGGAGGTTTCGGGGAGACCCAGTACTTC. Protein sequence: CASTRGGFGETQYF.

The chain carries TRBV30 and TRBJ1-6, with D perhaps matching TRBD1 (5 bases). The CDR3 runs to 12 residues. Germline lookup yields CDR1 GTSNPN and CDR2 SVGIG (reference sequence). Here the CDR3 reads CGIRDYNSPLHF. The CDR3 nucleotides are TGTGGAATCAGGGACTATAATTCACCCCTCCACTTT.

The DNA for the CDR3 is TGTGCCAGCAGTTACTCCGGAGATACGCAGTATTTT. It yields the protein CASSYSGDTQYF. The rearrangement uses TRBV6-6 and TRBJ2-3, with D unresolved. The length of the CDR3 is 12 residues. CDR1 is MNHNY, CDR2 SVGAGI, per germline (reference sequence). V lost 0 bases, J lost 5 bases, and 3 bases lay in between.

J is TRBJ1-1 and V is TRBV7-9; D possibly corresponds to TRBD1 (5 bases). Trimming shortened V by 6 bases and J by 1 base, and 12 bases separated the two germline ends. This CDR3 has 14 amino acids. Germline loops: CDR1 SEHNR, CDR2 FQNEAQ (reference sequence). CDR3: CASRPGTENTEAFF. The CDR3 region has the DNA TGTGCCAGCAGACCCGGGACGGAGAACACTGAAGCTTTCTTT. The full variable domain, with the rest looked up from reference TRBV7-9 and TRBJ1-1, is DTGVSQNPRHKITKRGQNVTFRCDPISEHNRLYWYRQTLGQGPEFLTYFQNEAQLEKSRLLSDRFSAERPKGSFSTLEIQRTEQGDSAMYLCASRPGTENTEAFFGQGTRLTVV.

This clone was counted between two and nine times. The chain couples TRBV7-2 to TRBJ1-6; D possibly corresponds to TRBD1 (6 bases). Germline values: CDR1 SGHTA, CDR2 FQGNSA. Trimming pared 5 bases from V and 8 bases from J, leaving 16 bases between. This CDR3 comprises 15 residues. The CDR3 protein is CASSQQGDTDSPLHF. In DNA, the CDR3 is TGTGCCAGCAGCCAACAAGGGGACACCGATTCACCCCTCCACTTT. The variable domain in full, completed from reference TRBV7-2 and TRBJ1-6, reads GAGVSQSPSNKVTEKGKDVELRCDPISGHTALYWYRQSLGQGLEFLIYFQGNSAPDKSGLPSDRFSAERTGGSVSTLTIQRTQQEDSAVYLCASSQQGDTDSPLHFGNGTRLTVT.

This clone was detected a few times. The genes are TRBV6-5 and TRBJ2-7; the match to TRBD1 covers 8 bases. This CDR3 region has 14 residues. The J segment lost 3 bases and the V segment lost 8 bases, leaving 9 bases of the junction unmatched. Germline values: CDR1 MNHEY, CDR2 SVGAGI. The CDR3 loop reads CASQGAKQNYEQYF. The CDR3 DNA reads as TGTGCCAGCCAGGGGGCGAAACAAAACTACGAGCAGTACTTC.

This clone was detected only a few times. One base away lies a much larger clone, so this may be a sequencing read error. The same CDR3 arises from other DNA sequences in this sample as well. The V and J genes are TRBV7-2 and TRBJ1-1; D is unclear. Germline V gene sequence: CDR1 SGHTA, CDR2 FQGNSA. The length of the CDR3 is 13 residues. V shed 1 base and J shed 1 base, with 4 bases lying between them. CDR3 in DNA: TGTGCCAGCAGCTTAGAAGGGAACACTGAAGCTTTCTTT. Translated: CASSLEGNTEAFF.

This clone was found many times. The chain's CDR3 is CASSVAVAGTDTQYF. The CDR3 DNA sequence: TGTGCCAGCAGCGTAGCTGTAGCGGGCACAGATACGCAGTATTTT. V is TRBV9 and J is TRBJ2-3; maybe TRBD2 (6 bases). Between the trimmed V and J ends, which lost 0 bases and 1 base, there was a span of 9 bases. This CDR3 has 15 amino acids. Germline assignment: CDR1 SGDLS and CDR2 YYNGEE.

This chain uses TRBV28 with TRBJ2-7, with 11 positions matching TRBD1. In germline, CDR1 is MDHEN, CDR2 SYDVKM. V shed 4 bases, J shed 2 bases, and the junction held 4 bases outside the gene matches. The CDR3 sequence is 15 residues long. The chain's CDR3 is CASSYPGQGAYEQYF. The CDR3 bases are TGTGCCAGCAGTTACCCGGGACAGGGGGCCTACGAGCAGTACTTC. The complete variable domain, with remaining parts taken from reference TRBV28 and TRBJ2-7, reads DVKVTQSSRYLVKRTGEKVFLECVQDMDHENMFWYRQDPGLGLRLIYFSYDVKMKEKGDIPEGYSVSREKKERFSLILESASTNQTSMYLCASSYPGQGAYEQYFGPGTRLTVT.

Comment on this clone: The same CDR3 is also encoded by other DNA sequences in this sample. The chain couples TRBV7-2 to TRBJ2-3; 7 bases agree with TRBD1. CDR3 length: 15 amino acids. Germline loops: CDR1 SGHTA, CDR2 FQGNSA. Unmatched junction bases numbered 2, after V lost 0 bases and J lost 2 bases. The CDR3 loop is CASSLAGTVTDTQYF. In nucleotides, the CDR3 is TGTGCCAGCAGCTTAGCCGGGACAGTCACAGATACGCAGTATTTT.

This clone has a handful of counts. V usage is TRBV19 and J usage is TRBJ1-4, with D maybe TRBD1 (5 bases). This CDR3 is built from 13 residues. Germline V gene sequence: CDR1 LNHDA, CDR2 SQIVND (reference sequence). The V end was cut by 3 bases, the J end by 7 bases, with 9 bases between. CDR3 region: CASSITGGEKLFF. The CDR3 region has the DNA TGTGCCAGTAGTATCACAGGAGGTGAAAAACTGTTTTTT.

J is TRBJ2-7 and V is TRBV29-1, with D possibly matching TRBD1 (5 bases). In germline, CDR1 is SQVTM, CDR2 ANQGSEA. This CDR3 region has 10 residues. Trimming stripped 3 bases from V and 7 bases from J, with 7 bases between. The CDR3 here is CSVDSGEQYF. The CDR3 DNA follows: TGCAGCGTTGATTCAGGGGAGCAGTACTTC.

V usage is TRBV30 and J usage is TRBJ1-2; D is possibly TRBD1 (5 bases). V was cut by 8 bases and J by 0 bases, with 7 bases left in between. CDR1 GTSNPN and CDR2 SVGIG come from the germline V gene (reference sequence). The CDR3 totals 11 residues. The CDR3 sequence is CAQGPNYGYTF. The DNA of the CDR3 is TGTGCCCAGGGCCCTAACTATGGCTACACCTTC.

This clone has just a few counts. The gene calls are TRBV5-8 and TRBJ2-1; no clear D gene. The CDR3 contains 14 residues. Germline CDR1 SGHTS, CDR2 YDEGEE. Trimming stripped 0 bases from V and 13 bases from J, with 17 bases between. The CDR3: CASSLALMSPEQFF. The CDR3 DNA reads TGTGCCAGCAGCTTGGCGTTGATGAGCCCGGAACAGTTCTTC.

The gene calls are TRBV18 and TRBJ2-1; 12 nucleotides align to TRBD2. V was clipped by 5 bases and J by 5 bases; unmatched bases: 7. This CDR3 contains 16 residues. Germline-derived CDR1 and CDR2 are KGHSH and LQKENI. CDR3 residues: CASSSGLAGTHNEQFF. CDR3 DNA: TGTGCCAGCTCATCTGGACTAGCGGGGACTCACAATGAGCAGTTCTTC.